The present TCR beta chain was sequenced within a study of CD8 T cells in Susac syndrome. Those who served as multiple sclerosis controls were treatment-naive patients with stable or active relapsing-remitting disease. The CD8+ and CD4+ T cells were negatively isolated, with the TEMRA cells enriched by FACS. Germline lookup yields CDR1 SQVTM and CDR2 ANQGSEA. The CDR3 spans 13 residues. Between the trimmed V and J ends, which lost 7 bases and 2 bases, there was a span of 11 bases. Random hexamers were used to reverse transcribe the RNA input (about 0.5 to 1 ug). The immunoSEQ assay covered 54 Vbeta and 13 Jbeta segments for CDR3. Each CDR3 protein gets one entry after TCRdb re-called the immunoSEQ multiplex PCR reads with MiXCR. The data show 400,000 to 550,000 distinct CDR3 sequences, approximately 89% seen once.

The sequenced sample consisted of CD8+ T cells from PBMCs. This TCR was sampled from a human donor with multiple sclerosis. V usage is TRBV29-1 and J usage is TRBJ2-2; TRBD1 is a possible D gene (6 bases). The CDR3 region has the DNA TGCAGCGGTAGACAGGTCAACACCGGGGAGCTGTTTTTT. Its protein is CSGRQVNTGELFF.